The 24 T cell receptor beta chains reported below all come from one sample, sequenced in a study of T cell responses to AZD1222 COVID-19 vaccine. Clones were sequenced by immunoSEQ multiplex PCR, and TCRdb holds only the in-frame ones, with some missing. The repertoire holds about 94,000 clones, with roughly 90% as singletons. The sample consisted of peripheral blood, taken on day 0 of AZD1222 vaccination. Receptors originate from an adult in good health.

The chain couples TRBV25-1 to TRBJ1-1, with D possibly TRBD1 on 5 matching bases. The CDR3 has 13 amino acids. Trimming removed 7 bases from V and 6 bases from J, with 15 bases in between. Germline CDR1 MGHDK, CDR2 SYGVNS. This CDR3 reads CASKGQGASEAFF. The CDR3 nucleotides are TGTGCCAGCAAAGGCCAGGGAGCTTCTGAAGCTTTCTTT.

The chain has TRBV7-3 and TRBJ1-1; 8 bases are a match to TRBD1. With V trimmed by 7 bases and J by 6 bases, 7 bases remained unmatched. The CDR3 has 13 amino acids. Looked up from germline, CDR1 is SGHTA and CDR2 is FQGTGA. CDR3 nucleotide sequence: TGTGCCAGCACCGCTGACAGGGGTTCTGAAGCTTTCTTT. Its translation is CASTADRGSEAFF.

This chain joins TRBV30 and TRBJ2-1; a weak D match, TRBD1 (5 bases). This CDR3 is built from 12 residues. V lost 2 bases to trimming and J lost 6 bases, with 8 bases between them. CDR1 GTSNPN and CDR2 SVGIG come from the germline V gene (reference sequence). The DNA of the CDR3 is TGTGCCTGGAGTAGGGGCCCCAATGAGCAGTTCTTC. Translation gives CAWSRGPNEQFF.

This clone appeared a few times. The chain couples TRBV4-2 to TRBJ2-7; 15 bases map to TRBD2. The germline V gene encodes CDR1 LGHNA and CDR2 YNFKEQ. The CDR3 runs 15 residues. The junction had 4 bases not matched to a gene; V was cut back by 1 base and J by 9 bases. For the CDR3, the DNA is TGTGCCAGCAGCCAAGCCGGGACTAGCGGGGGGAGGCAGTACTTC. It specifies CASSQAGTSGGRQYF.

This rearrangement joins TRBV5-1 to TRBJ2-7; 7 bases fit TRBD2. Per the germline V gene, CDR1 is SGHRS and CDR2 is YFSETQ. There are 13 residues in the CDR3. J lost 2 bases, V lost 6 bases, and 5 bases had no gene match. In DNA form, the CDR3 reads TGCGCCAGCACTAGCGGCGTAACCTACGAGCAGTACTTC. Its protein is CASTSGVTYEQYF.

Only a few counts were recorded for this clone. The genes are TRBV11-2 and TRBJ1-2; D unclear. This CDR3 contains 13 residues. V was shortened by 6 bases and J by 3 bases, with 11 bases between the two germline ends. Germline V gene lookup returns CDR1 SGHAT and CDR2 FQNNGV. This CDR3 reads CASRALRDYGYTF. The CDR3 nucleotides read TGTGCCAGCAGAGCACTGAGGGACTATGGCTACACCTTC.

The chain joins TRBV28 to TRBJ2-2, with 8 bases fitting TRBD2. V lost 4 bases, J lost 8 bases, and 6 bases stayed unmatched. Germline V gene data show CDR1 as MDHEN and CDR2 as SYDVKM. There are 14 residues in the CDR3. The CDR3 protein is CASSSGLALGELFF. The CDR3 nucleotides read TGTGCCAGCAGTTCCGGACTAGCCCTTGGGGAGCTGTTTTTT.

The V gene is TRBV9, the J gene TRBJ2-1; perhaps TRBD2 as D (6 bases). Germline V gene lookup returns CDR1 SGDLS and CDR2 YYNGEE. V lost 3 bases and J lost 8, with 15 bases in between. The CDR3 runs to 14 residues. The CDR3 DNA follows: TGTGCCAGCAGCGCTCGTTTGGAGGGCTATGAGCAGTTCTTC. Amino acids: CASSARLEGYEQFF. The variable domain in full, with the rest retrieved from reference TRBV9 and TRBJ2-1, is DSGVTQTPKHLITATGQRVTLRCSPRSGDLSVYWYQQSLDQGLQFLIQYYNGEERAKGNILERFSAQQFPDLHSELNLSSLELGDSALYFCASSARLEGYEQFFGPGTRLTVL.

The chain carries TRBV5-1 and TRBJ2-1; 10 nucleotides align to TRBD1. V shed 0 bases, J shed 6 bases, and the junction held 3 bases outside the gene matches. Germline V gives CDR1 SGHRS, CDR2 YFSETQ. The CDR3 extends over 15 amino acids. CDR3 protein: CASSLAGTGVNEQFF. The CDR3 DNA reads as TGCGCCAGCAGCTTGGCTGGGACAGGGGTCAATGAGCAGTTCTTC. The full variable domain, rest sourced from reference TRBV5-1 and TRBJ2-1, is KAGVTQTPRYLIKTRGQQVTLSCSPISGHRSVSWYQQTPGQGLQFLFEYFSETQRNKGNFPGRFSGRQFSNSRSEMNVSTLELGDSALYLCASSLAGTGVNEQFFGPGTRLTVL.

V usage is TRBV29-1 and J usage is TRBJ1-1; D unresolved. Trimming left V 7 bases short and J 1 base short, with 13 bases between. CDR1 and CDR2 (germline): SQVTM, ANQGSEA. This CDR3 is 13 amino acids long. The CDR3 here is CSAVEGWNTEAFF. CDR3 coding DNA: TGCAGCGCCGTAGAGGGATGGAACACTGAAGCTTTCTTT.

The rearrangement joins TRBV6-5 to TRBJ1-4; a possible D gene is TRBD1 (5 bases). CDR3 size: 15 residues. Germline V gene lookup returns CDR1 MNHEY and CDR2 SVGAGI. Trimming took off 2 bases at V and 6 bases at J, with 13 bases between the two ends. The CDR3 spells CASSYGPGIDEKLFF. CDR3 bases: TGTGCCAGCAGTTACGGCCCAGGGATAGATGAAAAACTGTTTTTT.

The rearrangement links TRBV6-2 or TRBV6-3 to TRBJ2-5; tentative D call: TRBD2 (5 bases). There are 15 residues in the CDR3. CDR1 is MNHEY, CDR2 SVGEGT, per germline. Trimming removed 1 base from V and 5 bases from J, with 14 bases in between. In DNA form, the CDR3 reads TGTGCCAGCAGTTACTTCCGGGGTCGGGCGGAGACCCAGTACTTC. Its translation is CASSYFRGRAETQYF.

This chain uses TRBV15 with TRBJ2-7; D is possibly TRBD1 (6 bases). Germline V gene lookup returns CDR1 LNHNV and CDR2 YYDKDF (reference sequence). The CDR3 spans 12 residues. V was clipped by 5 bases and J by 7 bases, with 12 bases between them. Written as DNA, the CDR3 is TGTGCCACCAGCGGGGACACTAGGGAGCAGTACTTC. Protein sequence: CATSGDTREQYF.

V is TRBV6-7 and J is TRBJ2-7; 8 bases align to TRBD1. TRBV6-7 is treated as an ORF (open reading frame) with a function not yet certain. Trimming at V came to 7 bases and at J to 0 bases, leaving 11 bases not matched to a gene. CDR3 length: 16 residues. The CDR3 reads CASTAYPGGCSYEQYF. The CDR3 nucleotides read TGTGCCAGCACCGCTTACCCAGGGGGCTGCTCCTACGAGCAGTACTTC.

This chain links TRBV3-1 (or the pseudogene TRBV3-2) with TRBJ2-1; 12 nucleotides match TRBD2. The CDR3 runs to 18 residues. Germline-derived CDR1 and CDR2 are LGHDT and YNNKEL (reference sequence). V trimming: 3 bases; J trimming: 6 bases; junction bases outside the gene matches: 12. The DNA of the CDR3 is TGTGCCAGCAGCCAGACCCTAGCGGGGGGGCCCAAGGGCAATGAGCAGTTCTTC. Amino acid sequence: CASSQTLAGGPKGNEQFF.

The rearrangement uses TRBV3-1 (or the pseudogene TRBV3-2) and TRBJ1-5; D may be TRBD1 (5 bases). The CDR3 is 16 amino acids. Germline CDR1 LGHDT, CDR2 YNNKEL (reference sequence). V was trimmed by 0 bases and J by 3 bases, leaving 12 bases between them. The CDR3 sequence: CASSQEAGRDNQPQHF. The DNA of the CDR3 is TGTGCCAGCAGCCAAGAGGCAGGGAGAGACAATCAGCCCCAGCATTTT.

This chain uses TRBV12-3 or TRBV12-4 with TRBJ2-7; D is ambiguous. The CDR3 loop spans 12 amino acids. Trimming stripped 0 bases from V and 5 bases from J, with 5 bases between. The CDR3 is CASSLAGHEQYF. In DNA form, the CDR3 reads TGTGCCAGCAGTTTAGCGGGCCACGAGCAGTACTTC.

The V and J genes are TRBV7-8 and TRBJ1-2, with 7 positions matching TRBD1. Per the germline V gene, CDR1 is SGHVS and CDR2 is FQNEAQ. This CDR3 spans 13 amino acids. Trimming took 1 base from V and 6 from J; bases not matched to a gene: 2. CDR3 amino acids: CASSLVQGNGYTF. The DNA for the CDR3 is TGTGCCAGCAGCTTAGTACAGGGGAATGGCTACACCTTC.

This chain uses TRBV5-1 with TRBJ2-7, with D tentatively TRBD1 (6 bases). This CDR3 has 13 amino acids. The germline V and J ends were trimmed by 4 bases and 4 bases, with 12 bases remaining between them. The germline gives CDR1 SGHRS, CDR2 YFSETQ. CDR3 region: CASSPWTEYEQYF. Here the CDR3 DNA reads TGCGCCAGCAGCCCGTGGACAGAATACGAGCAGTACTTC.

The J gene is TRBJ1-2, the V gene TRBV4-3; weak D call: TRBD1 (6 bases). Per the germline V gene, CDR1 is LGHNA and CDR2 is YSLEER. There are 14 residues in the CDR3. V was shortened by 4 bases and J by 4 bases, with 13 bases between the two germline ends. CDR3 in DNA: TGCGCCAGCAGCCCCCGGACAGACACCTATGGCTACACCTTC. It yields the protein CASSPRTDTYGYTF.

This chain joins TRBV30 and TRBJ1-1; D is possibly TRBD1 (6 bases). Trimming removed 8 bases from V and 3 bases from J, with 16 bases in between. The CDR3 extends over 13 amino acids. Germline loops: CDR1 GTSNPN, CDR2 SVGIG (reference sequence). CDR3 DNA: TGTGCCCGATCGGACAGTTATTACACTGAAGCTTTCTTT. Its protein is CARSDSYYTEAFF.

This chain uses TRBV6-5 with TRBJ2-7, with 11 bases lining up with TRBD1. The CDR3 consists of 14 residues. V lost 6 bases to trimming and J lost 3 bases; unmatched junction nucleotides: 4. Germline V lookup: CDR1 MNHEY, CDR2 SVGAGI. CDR3 coding DNA: TGTGCCAGCAGACCCGGGACAGGGGGCTACGAGCAGTACTTC. It encodes CASRPGTGGYEQYF.

The chain links TRBV6-5 to TRBJ1-1; D is perhaps TRBD1 (5 bases). Germline V lookup: CDR1 MNHEY, CDR2 SVGAGI. Trimming pared 6 bases from V and 1 base from J, leaving 12 bases between. The CDR3 has 14 amino acids. CDR3 residues: CASRPGTANTEAFF. The CDR3 DNA reads TGTGCCAGCAGGCCCGGGACGGCGAACACTGAAGCTTTCTTT.

This CDR3 reads CASSARDSTQETQYF. CDR3 nucleotides: TGTGCCAGCAGTGCCCGGGACTCGACACAAGAGACCCAGTACTTC. V is TRBV28 and J is TRBJ2-5, with TRBD2 as a possible D gene (6 bases). The CDR3 is made up of 15 amino acids. The germline V and J ends were trimmed by 5 bases and 2 bases, with 15 bases remaining between them. Germline V gene data show CDR1 as MDHEN and CDR2 as SYDVKM.